This T cell receptor (beta chain) originates from a study of beta chain features in type 1 diabetes. Germline lookup yields CDR1 SGHTA and CDR2 FQGNSA. This CDR3 has 13 amino acids. The germline V and J ends were trimmed by 4 bases and 4 bases, with 10 bases remaining between them. This clone was counted only a few times. Investigators reverse transcribed all isolated RNA, so they sequenced expressed TCRB transcripts. Sequenced by immunoSEQ multiplex PCR; TCRdb stores in-frame clones only, minus some. In the table there are approximately 470,000 clones, approximately 31% of which are singletons. Material for sequencing was naive CD4+ T cells from blood. This chain connects TRBV7-2 to TRBJ1-2; D remains unclear. This TCR was recovered from a man aged 18 to 29 in good health. CDR3 sequence: CASSSPGGYGYTF. The DNA of the CDR3 is TGTGCCAGCAGCTCCCCGGGAGGCTATGGCTACACCTTC.